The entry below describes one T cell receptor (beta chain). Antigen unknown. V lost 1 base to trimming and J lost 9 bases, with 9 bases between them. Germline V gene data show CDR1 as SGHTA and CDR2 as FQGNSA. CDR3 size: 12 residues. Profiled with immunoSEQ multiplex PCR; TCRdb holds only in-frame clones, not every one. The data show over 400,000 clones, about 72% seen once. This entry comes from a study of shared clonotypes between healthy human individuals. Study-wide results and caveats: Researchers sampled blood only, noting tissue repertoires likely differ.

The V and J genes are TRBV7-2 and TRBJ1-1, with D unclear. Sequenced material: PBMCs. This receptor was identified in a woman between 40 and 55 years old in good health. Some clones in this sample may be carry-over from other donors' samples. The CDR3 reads CASSLGAGQAFF. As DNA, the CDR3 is TGTGCCAGCAGCTTAGGAGCGGGCCAAGCTTTCTTT. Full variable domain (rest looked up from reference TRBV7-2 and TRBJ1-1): GAGVSQSPSNKVTEKGKDVELRCDPISGHTALYWYRQSLGQGLEFLIYFQGNSAPDKSGLPSDRFSAERTGGSVSTLTIQRTQQEDSAVYLCASSLGAGQAFFGQGTRLTVV.